This TCR beta chain was captured by sequencing in a study of blood T cell repertoires in COVID-19. On the study more broadly: Sites across the United States, Italy and Spain contributed samples from acute and convalescent COVID-19.

Germline CDR1 reads SGDLS; CDR2 reads YYNGEE. This CDR3 region has 17 residues. The V end was cut by 0 bases, the J end by 0 bases, with 13 bases between. Clones were read by immunoSEQ multiplex PCR, and TCRdb kept only the in-frame ones, dropping some. The table lists around 230,000 clones, 80% to 90% of them singletons, with around a tenth in the top ten. The sequence was collected from a middle-aged man with COVID-19, enrolled during active disease. This rearrangement joins TRBV9 to TRBJ1-3, with D possibly matching TRBD1 (6 bases). The sequenced sample consisted of peripheral blood. CDR3 in amino acids: CASSVAAGAISGNTIYF. The DNA of the CDR3 is TGTGCCAGCAGCGTAGCGGCAGGGGCAATCTCTGGAAACACCATATATTTT. Drawing the rest from reference TRBV9 and TRBJ1-3, the complete variable domain is DSGVTQTPKHLITATGQRVTLRCSPRSGDLSVYWYQQSLDQGLQFLIQYYNGEERAKGNILERFSAQQFPDLHSELNLSSLELGDSALYFCASSVAAGAISGNTIYFGEGSWLTVV.